This T cell receptor beta chain originates from a study of blood T cell repertoires in COVID-19. The CDR3 is 14 residues long. V lost 5 bases, J lost 7 bases, and 6 bases stayed unmatched. Per germline, CDR1 SGHTA and CDR2 FQGNSA. This clone was detected once. Generated by immunoSEQ multiplex PCR, the TCRdb table keeps only in-frame clones and is missing some. Of over 85,000 clones listed, around 86% are singletons. The V and J genes are TRBV7-2 and TRBJ2-2; 8 nucleotides agree with TRBD1. The TCR sequence derives from a woman aged 80 or over with acute or convalescent COVID-19. The specimen was peripheral blood. For the CDR3, the DNA is TGTGCCAGCAGCCCCCAGGGGGCGGGCGGGGAGCTGTTTTTT. Protein sequence: CASSPQGAGGELFF.